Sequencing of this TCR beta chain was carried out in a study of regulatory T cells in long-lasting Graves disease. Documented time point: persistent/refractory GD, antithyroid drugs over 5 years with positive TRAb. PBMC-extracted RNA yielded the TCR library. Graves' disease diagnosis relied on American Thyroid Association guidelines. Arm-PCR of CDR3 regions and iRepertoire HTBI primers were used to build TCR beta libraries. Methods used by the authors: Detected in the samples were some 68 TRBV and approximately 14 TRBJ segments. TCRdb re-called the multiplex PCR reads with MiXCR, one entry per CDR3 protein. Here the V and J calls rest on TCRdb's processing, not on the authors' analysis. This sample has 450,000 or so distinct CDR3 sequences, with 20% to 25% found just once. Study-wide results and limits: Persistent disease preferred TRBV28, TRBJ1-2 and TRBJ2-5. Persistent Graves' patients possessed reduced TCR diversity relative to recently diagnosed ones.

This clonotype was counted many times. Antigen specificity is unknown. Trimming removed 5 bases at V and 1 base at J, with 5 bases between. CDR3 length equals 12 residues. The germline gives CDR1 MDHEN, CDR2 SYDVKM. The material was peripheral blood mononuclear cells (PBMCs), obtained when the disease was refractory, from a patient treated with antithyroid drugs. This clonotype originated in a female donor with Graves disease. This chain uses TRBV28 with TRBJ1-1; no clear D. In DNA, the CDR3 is TGTGCCAGCAGTCCTTCGAACACTGAAGCTTTCTTT. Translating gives CASSPSNTEAFF.